This passage covers 16 T cell receptor beta chains from one sample sequenced in a study of T cell changes during pregnancy in multiple sclerosis. Data came from immunoSEQ multiplex PCR; TCRdb stores just in-frame clones and leaves some out. The data contain tens of thousands of clones, more than 80% of them singletons. This specimen was peripheral blood, taken in the second trimester of pregnancy. The receptors stem from a female donor in good health, enrolled as a control in a pregnancy study.

This chain uses TRBV7-2 with TRBJ1-2; 10 bases are shared with TRBD1. V was clipped by 5 bases and J by 6 bases; unmatched bases: 3. This CDR3 is 13 amino acids long. The germline V gene encodes CDR1 SGHTA and CDR2 FQGNSA. The CDR3 DNA reads TGTGCCAGCAGCCGGGACAGGGGAGATGGCTACACCTTC. As protein: CASSRDRGDGYTF.

A few counts support this clone. The gene calls are TRBV9 and TRBJ1-1; D is uncertain. Germline V gene lookup returns CDR1 SGDLS and CDR2 YYNGEE. V lost 6 bases and J lost 0, with 9 bases in between. The CDR3 has 13 amino acids. The CDR3 DNA reads as TGTGCCAGCACTCGAGGGCTGAACACTGAAGCTTTCTTT. Protein: CASTRGLNTEAFF.

The chain joins TRBV6-1 to TRBJ2-1, with 7 bases fitting TRBD1. The CDR3 has 15 residues. Germline assignment: CDR1 MNHNS and CDR2 SASEGT. V was pared by 6 bases and J by 3 bases, with 8 bases of the junction left unmatched. The CDR3 DNA is TGTGCCAGCAGGGAAAGACAGGGACGCTACAATGAGCAGTTCTTC. It specifies CASRERQGRYNEQFF.

The genes are TRBV9 and TRBJ2-1; D might be TRBD2 (5 bases). This CDR3 region has 14 residues. Deletions cut 0 bases from V and 8 bases from J, with 12 bases between. Germline CDR1 SGDLS, CDR2 YYNGEE. The chain's CDR3 is CASSVGRLAYEQFF. CDR3 sequence (DNA): TGTGCCAGCAGCGTAGGAAGGCTAGCCTATGAGCAGTTCTTC.

This chain connects TRBV4-3 to TRBJ2-1, with unresolved D. The germline V gene encodes CDR1 LGHNA and CDR2 YSLEER. Trimming pared 1 base from V and 1 base from J, leaving 17 bases between. This CDR3 is built from 18 residues. CDR3 in amino acids: CASSQARSAVGSYNEQFF. The CDR3 DNA follows: TGCGCCAGCAGCCAAGCGCGGTCCGCAGTTGGGTCCTACAATGAGCAGTTCTTC.

The V call is TRBV7-2, the J call TRBJ2-3; D may be TRBD1 (5 bases). The CDR3 runs to 15 residues. With 2 bases removed from V and 0 bases from J, the gap between germline ends came to 9 bases. Germline V gives CDR1 SGHTA, CDR2 FQGNSA. CDR3 sequence (DNA): TGTGCCAGCAGCTTAATAGGGGCTAGCACAGATACGCAGTATTTT. Protein sequence: CASSLIGASTDTQYF.

The chain is built from TRBV6-1 and TRBJ2-7; TRBD1 might be the D (5 bases). Trimming removed 3 bases at V and 6 bases at J, with 12 bases between. Germline V lookup: CDR1 MNHNS, CDR2 SASEGT. The CDR3 is 13 residues long. Here the CDR3 DNA reads TGTGCCAGCAGTGACAGGGTACCGGGCGAGCAGTACTTC. This codes for CASSDRVPGEQYF.

The J gene is TRBJ1-1, the V gene TRBV5-6; 7 bases fit TRBD1. The V and J ends lost 3 bases and 0 bases, in that order; junction bases with no gene match: 8. Per the germline V gene, CDR1 is SGHDT and CDR2 is YYEEEE. The CDR3 runs to 16 residues. The CDR3 DNA sequence: TGTGCCAGCAGCTCCGGACAGGTTTTGATGAACACTGAAGCTTTCTTT. Its translation is CASSSGQVLMNTEAFF.

The gene calls are TRBV4-3 and TRBJ2-4; tentatively, D is TRBD2 (5 bases). The V gene's germline CDR1 is LGHNA and CDR2 YSLEER. V was shortened by 1 base and J by 11 bases, with 12 bases between the two germline ends. The CDR3 sequence is 13 residues long. CDR3 coding DNA: TGCGCCAGCAGCCAAGGACTACACCGATTTCAGTACTTC. It encodes CASSQGLHRFQYF.

This chain connects TRBV11-2 to TRBJ1-2, with TRBD1 identical over 7 bases. Germline CDR1 is SGHAT and CDR2 is FQNNGV. Losses at the gene ends were 7 bases for V and 9 bases for J; bases not matched to a gene: 11. The CDR3 is made up of 13 amino acids. In DNA form, the CDR3 reads TGTGCCAGCACCGAAAATCGACAGGGTCGCTACACCTTC. Protein sequence: CASTENRQGRYTF.

In its sample, this clone ranks as medium-sized. The rearrangement links TRBV2 to TRBJ1-4, with D perhaps TRBD1 (5 bases). With 6 bases removed from V and 0 bases from J, the gap between germline ends came to 14 bases. The CDR3 loop spans 16 amino acids. CDR1 and CDR2 (germline): SNHLY, FYNNEI. The CDR3 is CASSADRYSTNEKLFF. Written as DNA, the CDR3 is TGTGCCAGCAGCGCTGACAGATATTCAACTAATGAAAAACTGTTTTTT.

The rearrangement joins TRBV4-2 to TRBJ1-1; 7 bases align to TRBD1. Per the germline V gene, CDR1 is LGHNA and CDR2 is YNFKEQ. J lost 4 bases, V lost 2 bases, and 7 bases had no gene match. The CDR3 has 15 residues. CDR3 residues: CASSQLSPGGTEAFF. CDR3 DNA sequence: TGTGCCAGCAGCCAATTATCCCCAGGGGGCACTGAAGCTTTCTTT.

The chain carries TRBV14 and TRBJ2-2; tentatively, D is TRBD1 (6 bases). Germline loops: CDR1 SGHDN, CDR2 FVKESK. Between the trimmed V and J ends, which lost 3 bases and 2 bases, there was a span of 7 bases. The CDR3 has 14 residues. CDR3 sequence (DNA): TGTGCCAGCAGCCAGACAGGAAACACCGGGGAGCTGTTTTTT. Translated, it gives CASSQTGNTGELFF.

The chain has TRBV27 and TRBJ2-4, with a possible D match to TRBD1 (5 bases). The V gene lost 6 bases and the J gene lost 0 bases, with 9 bases spanning the gap. This CDR3 comprises 14 residues. Per the germline V gene, CDR1 is MNHEY and CDR2 is SMNVEV (reference sequence). The CDR3 DNA sequence: TGTGCCAGCAGCCCGACAGAAGCCAAAAACATTCAGTACTTC. Translated: CASSPTEAKNIQYF.

V and J are TRBV15 and TRBJ2-2; 7 nucleotides align to TRBD1. Trimming at V came to 6 bases and at J to 2 bases, leaving 6 bases not matched to a gene. The CDR3 sequence is 15 residues long. CDR1 is LNHNV and CDR2 is YYDKDF in the germline V gene (reference sequence). The chain's CDR3 is CATSRRTGNTGELFF. The CDR3 nucleotides are TGTGCCACCAGTCGGAGGACAGGCAACACCGGGGAGCTGTTTTTT.

The V call is TRBV4-1, the J call TRBJ1-2; a weak D match, TRBD1 (5 bases). The germline V gene has CDR1 MGHRA and CDR2 YSYEKL. The CDR3 has 15 amino acids. The V end lost 1 base, the J end lost 6 bases, and 15 bases lay between the germline ends. Here the CDR3 DNA reads TGCGCCAGCAGCCAAGTAGGTCAGGGAATTGATGGCTACACCTTC. Protein product: CASSQVGQGIDGYTF.